The source of this T cell receptor beta chain is a study of T cell responses to AZD1222 COVID-19 vaccine. Germline V gene lookup returns CDR1 LNHDA and CDR2 SQIVND (reference sequence). V lost 3 bases to trimming and J lost 6 bases, with 15 bases between them. The CDR3 contains 15 residues. Using immunoSEQ multiplex PCR, the repertoire was profiled, and TCRdb retains in-frame clones only, with some absent. The sample has some 150,000 clones, about 91% seen once; the top ten hold about 3.3%. The genes are TRBV19 and TRBJ2-4; D is perhaps TRBD1 or TRBD2 (6 bases each). The TCR was taken from an adult in good health. The specimen comprised peripheral blood, sampled on day 0 of MenACWY control vaccination. The CDR3 loop is CASSIIGGSGNIQYF. CDR3 nucleotide sequence: TGTGCCAGTAGTATCATCGGGGGCTCGGGAAACATTCAGTACTTC.